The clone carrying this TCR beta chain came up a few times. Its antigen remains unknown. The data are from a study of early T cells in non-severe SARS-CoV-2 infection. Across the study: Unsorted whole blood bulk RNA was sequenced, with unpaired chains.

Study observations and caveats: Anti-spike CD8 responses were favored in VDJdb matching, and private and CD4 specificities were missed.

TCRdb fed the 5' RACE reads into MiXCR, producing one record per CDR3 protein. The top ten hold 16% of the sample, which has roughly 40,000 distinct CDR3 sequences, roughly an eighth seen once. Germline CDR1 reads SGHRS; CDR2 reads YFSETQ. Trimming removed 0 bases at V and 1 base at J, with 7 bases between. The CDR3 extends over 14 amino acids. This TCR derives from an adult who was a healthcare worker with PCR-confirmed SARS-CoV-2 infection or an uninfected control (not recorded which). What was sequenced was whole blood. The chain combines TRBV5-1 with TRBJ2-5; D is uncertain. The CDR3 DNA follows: TGCGCCAGCAGCTTGGACAGAATCCAAGAGACCCAGTACTTC. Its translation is CASSLDRIQETQYF.